The 2 T cell receptor beta chains in this list originate from one sample, sequenced in a study of blood T cell repertoires in COVID-19. This table comes from immunoSEQ multiplex PCR, and its TCRdb copy is limited to in-frame clones, with some not included. The profile covers about 300,000 clones, with 86% appearing a single time and about 4.2% taken by the ten largest. The specimen sequenced was PBMCs or T cells enriched from blood (not recorded which). These TCRs come from a man aged 25-45 years who had recovered from COVID-19.

The J gene is TRBJ1-1, the V gene TRBV27; a weak D match, TRBD1 (6 bases). The CDR3 spans 15 residues. Germline-derived CDR1 and CDR2 are MNHEY and SMNVEV (reference sequence). Trimming stripped 6 bases from V and 8 bases from J, with 22 bases between. The CDR3 nucleotides are TGTGCCAGCAGATCGATTTCTGCCGGGACAACCGAAGCTTTCTTT. The encoded protein is CASRSISAGTTEAFF.

The chain couples TRBV7-8 to TRBJ1-4; 7 nucleotides line up with TRBD1. CDR3 size: 15 residues. Germline V gives CDR1 SGHVS, CDR2 FQNEAQ. V dropped 6 bases and J dropped 7; count of bases not matched to a gene: 11. The CDR3 DNA reads TGTGCCAGCAGAAGAACCGGGACAGCACTTGAAAAACTGTTTTTT. Translation: CASRRTGTALEKLFF. The full variable domain, rest sourced from reference TRBV7-8 and TRBJ1-4, is GAGVSQSPRYKVAKRGQDVALRCDPISGHVSLFWYQQALGQGPEFLTYFQNEAQLDKSGLPSDRFFAERPEGSVSTLKIQRTQQEDSAVYLCASRRTGTALEKLFFGSGTQLSVL.